This TCR beta chain derives from a study of CD4 and CD8 cells across lung adenocarcinoma regions. TCRdb ran MiXCR on the PCR reads and lists one entry per CDR3 protein. The sample consists of fewer than 10,000 distinct CDR3 sequences, about 59% of them appearing once. From germline, CDR1 is MNHEY and CDR2 SMNVEV (reference sequence). This CDR3 is built from 16 residues. The V and J ends lost 5 bases and 1 base, in that order; junction bases with no gene match: 7. The sequence derives from a female donor with lung adenocarcinoma. The CD4 and CD8 labels of this study may be unreliable. The chain has TRBV27 and TRBJ2-4; 8 bases align to TRBD1. Sequencing was done on a sample of CD8+ T cells from the center of a lung tumor. The CDR3, as DNA: TGTGCCAGCAGTCCCGGACAGGGTAGTGCCAAAAACATTCAGTACTTC. Translating it yields CASSPGQGSAKNIQYF.